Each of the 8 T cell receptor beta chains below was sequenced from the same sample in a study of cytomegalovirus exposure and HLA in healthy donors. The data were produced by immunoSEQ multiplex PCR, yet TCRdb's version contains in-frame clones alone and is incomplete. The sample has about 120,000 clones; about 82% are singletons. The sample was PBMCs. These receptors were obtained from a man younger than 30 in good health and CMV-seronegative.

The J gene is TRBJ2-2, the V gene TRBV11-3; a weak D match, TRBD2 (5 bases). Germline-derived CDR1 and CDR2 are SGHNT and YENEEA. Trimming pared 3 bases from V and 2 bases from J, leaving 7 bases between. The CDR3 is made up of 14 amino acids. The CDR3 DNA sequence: TGTGCCAGCAGCTTTTCTAGCAACACCGGGGAGCTGTTTTTT. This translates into CASSFSSNTGELFF.

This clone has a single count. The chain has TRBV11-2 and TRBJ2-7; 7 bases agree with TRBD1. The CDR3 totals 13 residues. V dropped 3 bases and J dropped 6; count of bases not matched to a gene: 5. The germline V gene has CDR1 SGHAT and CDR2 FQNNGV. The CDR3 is CASSFDRAGEQYF. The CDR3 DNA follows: TGTGCCAGCAGCTTTGACAGGGCAGGCGAGCAGTACTTC.

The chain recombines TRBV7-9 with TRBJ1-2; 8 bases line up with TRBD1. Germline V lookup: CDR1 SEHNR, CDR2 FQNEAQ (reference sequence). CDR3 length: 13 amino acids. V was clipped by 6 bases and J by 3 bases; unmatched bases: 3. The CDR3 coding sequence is TGTGCCAGCAGACCGGGACAGGACTATGGCTACACCTTC. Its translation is CASRPGQDYGYTF.

CDR3 sequence: CASSTWTSGGTFTDTQYF. The DNA of the CDR3 is TGTGCCAGCAGTACGTGGACTAGCGGGGGGACTTTCACAGATACGCAGTATTTT. V usage is TRBV2 and J usage is TRBJ2-3; 14 positions match TRBD2. J lost 2 bases, V lost 5 bases, and 9 bases had no gene match. There are 18 residues in the CDR3. Germline CDR1 SNHLY, CDR2 FYNNEI.

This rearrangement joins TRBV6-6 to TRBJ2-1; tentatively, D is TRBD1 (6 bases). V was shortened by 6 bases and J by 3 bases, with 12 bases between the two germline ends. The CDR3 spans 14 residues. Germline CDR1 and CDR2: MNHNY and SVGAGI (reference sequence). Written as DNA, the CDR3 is TGTGCCAGCAGCTATGGACAGAGCTACAATGAGCAGTTCTTC. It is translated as CASSYGQSYNEQFF.

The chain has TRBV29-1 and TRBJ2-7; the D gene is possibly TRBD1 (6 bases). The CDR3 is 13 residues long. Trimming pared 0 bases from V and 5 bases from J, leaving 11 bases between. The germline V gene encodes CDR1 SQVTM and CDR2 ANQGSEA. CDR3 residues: CSVEDRGRDEQYF. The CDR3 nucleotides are TGCAGCGTTGAAGACAGGGGTCGGGACGAGCAGTACTTC.

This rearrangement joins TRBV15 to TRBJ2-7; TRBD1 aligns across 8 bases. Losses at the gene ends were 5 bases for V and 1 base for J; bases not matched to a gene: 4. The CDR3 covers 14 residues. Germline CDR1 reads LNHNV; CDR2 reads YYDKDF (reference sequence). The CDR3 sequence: CATSPGTGSYEQYF. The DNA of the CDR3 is TGTGCCACCAGCCCCGGGACAGGATCCTACGAGCAGTACTTC.

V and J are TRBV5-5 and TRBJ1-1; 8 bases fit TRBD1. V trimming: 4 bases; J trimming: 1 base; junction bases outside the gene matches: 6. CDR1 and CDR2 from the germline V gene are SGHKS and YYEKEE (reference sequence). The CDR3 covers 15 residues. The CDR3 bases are TGTGCCAGCAGCAGAGGACAGGGACCGAACACTGAAGCTTTCTTT. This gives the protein CASSRGQGPNTEAFF.